This T cell receptor beta chain came from a study of control samples from healthy donors and cancer patients. CDR1 MNHEY and CDR2 SVGEGT come from the germline V gene. The CDR3 contains 11 residues. V dropped 5 bases and J dropped 10 bases, with 11 bases sitting between them. The table came from immunoSEQ multiplex PCR; TCRdb's copy has only in-frame clones and leaves some out. Here the sample spans about 140,000 clones, around 94% being singletons. The sequence was collected from a man between 40 and 49 years old in good health. The chain links TRBV6-2 or TRBV6-3 to TRBJ1-1; tentative D call: TRBD1 (5 bases). The sample taken for sequencing was blood. The CDR3: CASSTGLGAFF. For the CDR3, the DNA is TGTGCCAGCAGTACAGGACTGGGAGCTTTCTTT.